The subject of this entry is one T cell receptor beta chain. This clonotype was counted at least ten times. What this receptor recognizes is not known. Base qualities are missing; no much larger clone stands one base away. The record originates from a study of molecular identifiers for immune sequencing clone quantification (dated by TCRdb to 2016 to 2019). Background on the whole study: In a replicate experiment, RNA from roughly 20,000 or 100,000 naive CD8 T cells was split into five aliquots, four of which were sequenced. The study was a methods study using CD8 T cells to benchmark molecular-identifier clustering-based TCR repertoire sequencing (MIDCIRS) and TCR RNA copy counting.

Libraries of naive CD8 T cells were generated from roughly 21,000 to 960,000 sorted cells, with 10%, 30% or 50% of the purified RNA used. Naive CD8 T cells, defined as CD8+CD4-CCR7+CD45RA+, were FACS-sorted into RLT Plus buffer on a BD FACSAria II. Detection sensitivity was tested by spiking Jurkat RNA equal to 9 to 10 TCR copies' worth into samples containing roughly 19,000-1,100,000 naive CD8 T cells. CD8 T cells were enriched using RosetteSep CD8+ T Cell Enrichment Cocktail and Ficoll-Paque, and the enriched cells then underwent ACK red cell lysis. General study outcomes and caveats: Identical TCR molecules sharing a barcode could cause highly expanded clone sizes to be underestimated. A single cell's worth of spiked-in Jurkat TCR RNA was reported detectable even among under 1.3 million naive CD8 T cells. When barcode sub-clustering was omitted, TCR diversity was inflated by chimeric consensus sequences, with chimeras reaching as high as 47%. The naive libraries included spiked-in Jurkat TCR RNA (over nine copies' worth), and this RNA is not part of the donor repertoire. Modeling indicated approximately 2.7 TCR RNA copies recovered per cell, compared with about 10 by digital PCR, which implies a capture efficiency of approximately 30%. In CMV-specific effector cells, clones with more than 20 RNA copies contained over 98% of molecules, whereas in naive cells such clones contained under 1% of molecules.

V is reduced by 0 bases and J by 5 bases, leaving a spacing of 17 bases between them. From the germline V gene (reference sequence), CDR1 is DFQATT and CDR2 is SNEGSKA. Counted from cysteine to phenylalanine, this CDR3 has 15 amino acids. CDR3 DNA is the only sequence kept; it has 45 bases, read in frame from the first base. Receptors were amplified or captured by PCR. The sequencer was an Illumina HiSeq 4000. Preparation of bulk TCR libraries followed a previously described approach, with the TCR primers listed in Table S5. Purification of total RNA was performed with the Qiagen AllPrep DNA/RNA kit. Before analysis, reads from multiple sequencing runs of one library were combined. The study's processing was this. Only reads with exact TCR constant sequence were kept, trimmed to 150 nt, and grouped by their 12-nt molecular barcodes. Within each barcode group, reads were sub-clustered at a 15% Levenshtein threshold, and quality-weighted consensus sequences were built per RNA molecule. Non-functional sequences were filtered out, along with any lower-count sequence sitting one edit away from another sequence. Based on fitting two negative binomial distributions, any barcode sub-cluster with under 20% of the maximum read count was discarded. The public reads were reprocessed in TCRdb via fastp at Q25 and MiXCR, keeping in-frame beta chains. Records with the same CDR3 protein are collapsed into one entry carrying the most frequent genes and DNA. The V and J calls were determined by TCRdb, not by the authors. This sample is represented by over 600,000 distinct CDR3 sequences; just under 20% of them were singletons. Of the sample, roughly 0.9% falls within the top ten clones.

The sequence came from a human donor in good health. Some libraries in this study had Jurkat cell RNA spiked in. The specimen was naive CD8+ T cells from blood, with Jurkat cell RNA spiked in. Read against the paper, the sample's cell subset or site label means: FACS-sorted CD8+CD4-CCR7+CD45RA+ naive T cells. Recombination joined TRBV20-1 with TRBJ2-7; TRBD2 is possibly the D segment (6 matching bases). The sequenced DNA: TGCAGTGCTAGAGATAGGCTAGCGAGACCGAACGAGCAGTACTTC. This is translated as CSARDRLARPNEQYF.